This record concerns one T cell receptor (beta chain) sequence. J lost 3 bases, V lost 0 bases, and 2 bases had no gene match. Per germline, CDR1 LNHDA and CDR2 SQIVND (reference sequence). This CDR3 spans 15 amino acids. TCRdb's table, derived via immunoSEQ multiplex PCR, lists solely in-frame clones and lacks some. The sample has about 300,000 clones; approximately 89% are singletons. These data come from a study of blood T cell repertoires in COVID-19. The overall study: The origin of the acute and convalescent COVID-19 samples was the United States, Italy and Spain. In each case, the material was cDNA or gDNA derived from T cells, B-cell-depleted T cells, or PBMCs.

Participants came from around 25 US areas, aged about 18 to 100 years. This clonotype was obtained from a woman between 50 and 59 years old who had been exposed to COVID-19. This chain connects TRBV19 to TRBJ1-5, with 7 bases aligning to TRBD1. The material sequenced was PBMCs or T cells enriched from blood (not recorded which). The CDR3 DNA follows: TGTGCCAGTAGTATAGAGGGACAGAACAATCAGCCCCAGCATTTT. It encodes CASSIEGQNNQPQHF.